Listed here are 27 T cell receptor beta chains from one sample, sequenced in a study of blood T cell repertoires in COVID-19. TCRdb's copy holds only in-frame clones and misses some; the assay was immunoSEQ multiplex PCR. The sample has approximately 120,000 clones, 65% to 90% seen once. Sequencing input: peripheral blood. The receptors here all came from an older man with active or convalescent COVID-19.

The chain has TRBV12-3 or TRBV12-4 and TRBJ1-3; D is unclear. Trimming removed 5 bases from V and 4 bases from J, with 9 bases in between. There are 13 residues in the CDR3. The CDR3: CASSGWRGNTIYF. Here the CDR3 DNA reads TGTGCCAGCAGTGGATGGAGAGGAAACACCATATATTTT.

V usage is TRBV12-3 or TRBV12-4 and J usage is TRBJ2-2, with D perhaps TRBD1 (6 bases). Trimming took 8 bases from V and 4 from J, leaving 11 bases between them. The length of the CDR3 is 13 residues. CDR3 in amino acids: CASRQVPTGELFF. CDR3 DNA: TGTGCCAGCCGACAGGTGCCCACCGGGGAGCTGTTTTTT.

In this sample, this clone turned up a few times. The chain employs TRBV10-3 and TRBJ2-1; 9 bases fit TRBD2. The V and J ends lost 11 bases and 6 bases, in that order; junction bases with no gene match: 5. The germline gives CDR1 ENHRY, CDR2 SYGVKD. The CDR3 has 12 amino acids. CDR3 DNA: TGTGCCCTAGGGACTAGCCTCAATGAGCAGTTCTTC. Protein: CALGTSLNEQFF.

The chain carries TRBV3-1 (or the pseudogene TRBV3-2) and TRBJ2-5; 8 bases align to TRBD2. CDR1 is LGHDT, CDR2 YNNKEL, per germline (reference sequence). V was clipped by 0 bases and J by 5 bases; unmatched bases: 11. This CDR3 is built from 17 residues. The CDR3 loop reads CASSQDGPGGPFETQYF. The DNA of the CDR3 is TGTGCCAGCAGCCAAGATGGGCCGGGAGGGCCGTTTGAGACCCAGTACTTC.

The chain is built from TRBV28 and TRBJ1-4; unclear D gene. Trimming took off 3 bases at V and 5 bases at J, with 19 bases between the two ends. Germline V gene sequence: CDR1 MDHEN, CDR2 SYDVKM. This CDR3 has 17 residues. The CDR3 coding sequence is TGTGCCAGCAGTTTGCCCCCTTACATAAAGAAAAATGAAAAACTGTTTTTT. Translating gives CASSLPPYIKKNEKLFF.

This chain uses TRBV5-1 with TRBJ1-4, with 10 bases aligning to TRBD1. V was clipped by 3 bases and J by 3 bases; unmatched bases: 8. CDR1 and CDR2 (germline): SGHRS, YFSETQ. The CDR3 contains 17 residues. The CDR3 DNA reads TGCGCCAGCAGCTCGGGACAGGGGAAGTCGGCTAATGAAAAACTGTTTTTT. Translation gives CASSSGQGKSANEKLFF.

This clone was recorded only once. CDR3 in DNA: TGTGCCAGCAGCAGAAGGCGGACAGGGAACACAGATACGCAGTATTTT. Its protein product is CASSRRRTGNTDTQYF. The chain combines TRBV21-1 with TRBJ2-3; the table gives TRBD1 as D, unverified against the DNA. TRBV21-1 is deemed a pseudogene. The CDR3 sequence is 16 residues long.

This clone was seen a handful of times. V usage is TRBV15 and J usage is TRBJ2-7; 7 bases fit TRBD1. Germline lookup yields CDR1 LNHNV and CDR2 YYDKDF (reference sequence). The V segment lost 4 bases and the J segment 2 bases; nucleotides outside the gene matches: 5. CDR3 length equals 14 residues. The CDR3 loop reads CATSTGTVAYEQYF. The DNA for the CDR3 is TGTGCCACCAGCACCGGGACAGTGGCCTACGAGCAGTACTTC. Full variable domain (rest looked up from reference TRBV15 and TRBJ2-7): DAMVIQNPRYQVTQFGKPVTLSCSQTLNHNVMYWYQQKSSQAPKLLFHYYDKDFNNEADTPDNFQSRRPNTSFCFLDIRSPGLGDTAMYLCATSTGTVAYEQYFGPGTRLTVT.

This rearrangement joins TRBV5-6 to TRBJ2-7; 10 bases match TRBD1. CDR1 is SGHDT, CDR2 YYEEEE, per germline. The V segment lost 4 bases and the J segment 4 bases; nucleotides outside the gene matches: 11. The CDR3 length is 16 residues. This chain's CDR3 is CASSPGQGVKIYEQYF. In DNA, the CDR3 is TGTGCCAGCAGCCCAGGACAGGGGGTAAAAATTTACGAGCAGTACTTC.

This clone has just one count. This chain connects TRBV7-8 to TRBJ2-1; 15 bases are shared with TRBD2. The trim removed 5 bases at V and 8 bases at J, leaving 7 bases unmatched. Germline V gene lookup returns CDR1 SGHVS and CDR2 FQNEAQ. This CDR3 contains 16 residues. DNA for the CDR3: TGTGCCAGCAGCGGGGGACTAGCGGGAGGTCGTGATGAGCAGTTCTTC. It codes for CASSGGLAGGRDEQFF.

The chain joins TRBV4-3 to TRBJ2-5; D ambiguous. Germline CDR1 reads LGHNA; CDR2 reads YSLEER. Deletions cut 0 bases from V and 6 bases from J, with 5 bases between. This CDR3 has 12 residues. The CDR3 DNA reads TGCGCCAGCAGCCAAGATTATCAGACCCAGTACTTC. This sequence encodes CASSQDYQTQYF.

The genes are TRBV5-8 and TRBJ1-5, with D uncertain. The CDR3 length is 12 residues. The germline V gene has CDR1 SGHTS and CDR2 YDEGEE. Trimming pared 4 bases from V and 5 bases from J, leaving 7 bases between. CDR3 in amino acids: CASSMRDQPQHF. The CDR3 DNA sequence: TGTGCCAGCAGCATGCGTGATCAGCCCCAGCATTTT.

The CDR3 nucleotides read TGTGCCAGCAGCGACGGGGTCACCGCCTACGAGCAGTACTTC. Protein: CASSDGVTAYEQYF. The chain links TRBV6-2 or TRBV6-3 to TRBJ2-7; weak D call: TRBD2 (5 bases). Trimming removed 6 bases at V and 2 bases at J, with 14 bases between. Germline V gene sequence: CDR1 MNHEY, CDR2 SVGEGT. There are 14 residues in the CDR3.

CDR3 bases: TGTGCCAGTACTAAAGCGGACAGGACCACCTACGAGCAGTACTTC. The encoded protein is CASTKADRTTYEQYF. The rearrangement joins TRBV19 to TRBJ2-7; TRBD1 aligns across 7 bases. This CDR3 spans 15 amino acids. CDR1 LNHDA and CDR2 SQIVND come from the germline V gene (reference sequence). The V segment lost 7 bases and the J segment 2 bases; nucleotides outside the gene matches: 11. The complete variable domain, with remaining parts taken from reference TRBV19 and TRBJ2-7, reads DGGITQSPKYLFRKEGQNVTLSCEQNLNHDAMYWYRQDPGQGLRLIYYSQIVNDFQKGDIAEGYSVSREKKESFPLTVTSAQKNPTAFYLCASTKADRTTYEQYFGPGTRLTVT.

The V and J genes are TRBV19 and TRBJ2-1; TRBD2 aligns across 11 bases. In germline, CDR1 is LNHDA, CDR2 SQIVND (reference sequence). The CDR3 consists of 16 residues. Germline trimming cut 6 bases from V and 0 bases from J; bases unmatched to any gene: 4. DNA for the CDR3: TGTGCCAGTAGGTTAACTAGCGGGAGCTCCTACAATGAGCAGTTCTTC. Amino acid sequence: CASRLTSGSSYNEQFF. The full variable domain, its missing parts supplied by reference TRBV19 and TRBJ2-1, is DGGITQSPKYLFRKEGQNVTLSCEQNLNHDAMYWYRQDPGQGLRLIYYSQIVNDFQKGDIAEGYSVSREKKESFPLTVTSAQKNPTAFYLCASRLTSGSSYNEQFFGPGTRLTVL.

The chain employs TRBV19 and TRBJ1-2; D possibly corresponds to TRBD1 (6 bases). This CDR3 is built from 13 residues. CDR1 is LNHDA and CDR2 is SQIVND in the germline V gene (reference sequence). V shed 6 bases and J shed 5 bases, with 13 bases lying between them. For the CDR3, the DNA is TGTGCCAGTAGCAAAGGGGGTTTTTATGGCTACACCTTC. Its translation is CASSKGGFYGYTF.

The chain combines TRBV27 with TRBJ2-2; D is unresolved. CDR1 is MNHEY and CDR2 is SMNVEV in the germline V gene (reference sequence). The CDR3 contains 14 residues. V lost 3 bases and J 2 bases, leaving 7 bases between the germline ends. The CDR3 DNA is TGTGCCAGCAGTTTGAACAGAAACACCGGGGAGCTGTTTTTT. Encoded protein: CASSLNRNTGELFF.

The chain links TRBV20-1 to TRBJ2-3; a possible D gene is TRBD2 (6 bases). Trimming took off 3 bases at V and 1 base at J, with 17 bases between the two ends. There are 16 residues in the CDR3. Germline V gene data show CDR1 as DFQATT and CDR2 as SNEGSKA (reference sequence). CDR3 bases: TGCAGTGCTAGTACGGAGAGCGGGCGCGGCACAGATACGCAGTATTTT. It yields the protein CSASTESGRGTDTQYF.

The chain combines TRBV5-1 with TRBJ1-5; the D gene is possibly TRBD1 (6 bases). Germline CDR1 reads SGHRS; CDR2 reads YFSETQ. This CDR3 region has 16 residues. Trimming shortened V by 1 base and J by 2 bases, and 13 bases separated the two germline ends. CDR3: CASSLRPRTGNQPQHF. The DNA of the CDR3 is TGCGCCAGCAGCTTGCGCCCTCGGACAGGCAATCAGCCCCAGCATTTT.

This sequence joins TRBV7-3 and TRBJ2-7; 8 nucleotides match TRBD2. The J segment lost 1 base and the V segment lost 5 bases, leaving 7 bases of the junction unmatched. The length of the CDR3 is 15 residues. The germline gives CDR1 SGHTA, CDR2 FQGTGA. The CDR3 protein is CASSPTGGRSYEQYF. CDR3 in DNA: TGTGCCAGCAGCCCGACAGGCGGGAGGTCCTACGAGCAGTACTTC.

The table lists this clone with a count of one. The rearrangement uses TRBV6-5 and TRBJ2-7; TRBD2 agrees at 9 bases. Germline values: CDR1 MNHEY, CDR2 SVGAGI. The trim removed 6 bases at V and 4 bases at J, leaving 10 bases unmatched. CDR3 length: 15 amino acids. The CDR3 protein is CASRDGGGAAYEQYF. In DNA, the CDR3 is TGTGCCAGCAGAGACGGCGGGGGGGCCGCGTACGAGCAGTACTTC.

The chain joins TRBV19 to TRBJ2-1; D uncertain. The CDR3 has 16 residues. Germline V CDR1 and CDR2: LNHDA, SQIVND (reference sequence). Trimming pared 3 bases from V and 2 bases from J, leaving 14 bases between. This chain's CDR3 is CASSIDAASPYNEQFF. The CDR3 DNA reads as TGTGCCAGTAGTATCGATGCGGCCAGCCCCTACAATGAGCAGTTCTTC.

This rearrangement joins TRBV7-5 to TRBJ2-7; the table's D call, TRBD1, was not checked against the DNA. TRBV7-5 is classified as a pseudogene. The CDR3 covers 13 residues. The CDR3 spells CVRSQQSSYEQYF. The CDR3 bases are TGTGTCAGAAGCCAACAGTCCTCCTACGAGCAGTACTTC.

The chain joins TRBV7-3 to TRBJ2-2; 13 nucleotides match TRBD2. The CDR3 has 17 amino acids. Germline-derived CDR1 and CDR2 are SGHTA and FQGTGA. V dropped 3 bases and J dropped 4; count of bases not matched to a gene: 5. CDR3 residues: CASSFGLAGEGTGELFF. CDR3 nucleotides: TGTGCCAGCAGCTTTGGACTAGCGGGAGAAGGCACCGGGGAGCTGTTTTTT.

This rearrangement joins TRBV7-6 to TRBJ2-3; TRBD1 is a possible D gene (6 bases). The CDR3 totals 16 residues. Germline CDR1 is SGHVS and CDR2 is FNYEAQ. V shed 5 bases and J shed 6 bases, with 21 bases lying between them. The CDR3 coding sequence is TGTGCCAGCAGCAGGGGACAAGGGGGAGCGTTGGATACGCAGTATTTT. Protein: CASSRGQGGALDTQYF. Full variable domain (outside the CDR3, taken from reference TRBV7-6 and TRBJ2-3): GAGVSQSPRYKVTKRGQDVALRCDPISGHVSLYWYRQALGQGPEFLTYFNYEAQQDKSGLPNDRFSAERPEGSISTLTIQRTEQRDSAMYRCASSRGQGGALDTQYFGPGTRLTVL.

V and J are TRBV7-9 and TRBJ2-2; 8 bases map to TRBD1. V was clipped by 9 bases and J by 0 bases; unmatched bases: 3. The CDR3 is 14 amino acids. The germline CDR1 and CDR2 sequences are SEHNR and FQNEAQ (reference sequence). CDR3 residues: CARRTGPNTGELFF. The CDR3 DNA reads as TGTGCCAGGAGGACAGGGCCGAACACCGGGGAGCTGTTTTTT.

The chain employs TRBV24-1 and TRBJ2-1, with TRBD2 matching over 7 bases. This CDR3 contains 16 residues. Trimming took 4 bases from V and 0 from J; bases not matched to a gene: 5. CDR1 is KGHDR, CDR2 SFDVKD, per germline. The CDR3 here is CATSEAAGPSYNEQFF. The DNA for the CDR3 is TGTGCCACCAGTGAAGCAGCGGGACCCTCCTACAATGAGCAGTTCTTC.